Described below is a single T cell receptor (beta chain) sequence and its context. As originally analysed: Estimation of nucleated cell counts relied on the amplification of reference gene primers. The method was immunoSEQ multiplex PCR; TCRdb's version includes in-frame clones alone and lacks a portion of them. The DNA was the basis for D and trimming; V, J and clone size are from that table. This table has around 150,000 clones, about 90% appearing once. The sample is drawn from a study of blood T cell repertoires in COVID-19. About the research overall: PBMCs, B-cell-depleted T cells, or T cells provided the cDNA or gDNA that made up the material.

The CDR3 has 19 amino acids. CDR1 and CDR2 from the germline V gene are MNHEY and SMNVEV (reference sequence). V trimming: 8 bases; J trimming: 0 bases; junction bases outside the gene matches: 18. Source material: peripheral blood. This clonotype was sampled from a man between 60 and 75 years old with active or convalescent COVID-19. The rearrangement links TRBV27 to TRBJ1-4; 7 positions match TRBD1. CDR3 region: CASLTGVEEDTATNEKLFF. The CDR3 bases are TGTGCCAGCTTAACAGGGGTAGAGGAGGACACTGCAACTAATGAAAAACTGTTTTTT. Looking up the rest from reference TRBV27 and TRBJ1-4 gives the full variable domain: EAQVTQNPRYLITVTGKKLTVTCSQNMNHEYMSWYRQDPGLGLRQIYYSMNVEVTDKGDVPEGYKVSRKEKRNFPLILESPSPNQTSLYFCASLTGVEEDTATNEKLFFGSGTQLSVL.